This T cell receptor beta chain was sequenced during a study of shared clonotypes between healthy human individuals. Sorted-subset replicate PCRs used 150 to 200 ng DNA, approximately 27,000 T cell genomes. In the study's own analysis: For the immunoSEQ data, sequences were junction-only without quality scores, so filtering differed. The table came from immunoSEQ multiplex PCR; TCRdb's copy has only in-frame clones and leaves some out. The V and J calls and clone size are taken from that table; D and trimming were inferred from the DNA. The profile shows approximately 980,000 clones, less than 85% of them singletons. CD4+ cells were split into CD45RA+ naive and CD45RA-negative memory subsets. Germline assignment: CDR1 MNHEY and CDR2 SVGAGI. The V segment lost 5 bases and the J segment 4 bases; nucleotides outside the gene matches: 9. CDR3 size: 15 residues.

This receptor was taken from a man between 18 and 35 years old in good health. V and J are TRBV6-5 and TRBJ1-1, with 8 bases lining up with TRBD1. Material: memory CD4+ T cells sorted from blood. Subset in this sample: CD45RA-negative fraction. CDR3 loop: CASSAQGAMGTEAFF. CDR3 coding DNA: TGTGCCAGCAGTGCCCAGGGGGCCATGGGCACTGAAGCTTTCTTT.